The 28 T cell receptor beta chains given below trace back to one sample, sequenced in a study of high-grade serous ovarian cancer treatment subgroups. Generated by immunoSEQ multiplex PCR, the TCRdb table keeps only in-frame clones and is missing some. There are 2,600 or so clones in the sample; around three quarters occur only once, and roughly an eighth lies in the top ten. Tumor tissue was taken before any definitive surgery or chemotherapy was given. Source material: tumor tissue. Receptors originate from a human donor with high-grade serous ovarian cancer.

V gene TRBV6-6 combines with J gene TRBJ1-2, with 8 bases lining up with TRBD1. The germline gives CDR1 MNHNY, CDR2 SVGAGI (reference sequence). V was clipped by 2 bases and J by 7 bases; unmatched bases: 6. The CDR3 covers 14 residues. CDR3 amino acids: CASSYLTGAGGYTF. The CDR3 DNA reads TGTGCCAGCAGTTACCTGACAGGGGCGGGTGGCTACACCTTC.

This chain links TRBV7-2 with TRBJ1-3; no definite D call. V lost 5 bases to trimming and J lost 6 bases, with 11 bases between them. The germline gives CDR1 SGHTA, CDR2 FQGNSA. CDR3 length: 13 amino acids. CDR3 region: CASSPSNENTIYF. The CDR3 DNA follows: TGTGCCAGCAGCCCAAGCAATGAAAACACCATATATTTT.

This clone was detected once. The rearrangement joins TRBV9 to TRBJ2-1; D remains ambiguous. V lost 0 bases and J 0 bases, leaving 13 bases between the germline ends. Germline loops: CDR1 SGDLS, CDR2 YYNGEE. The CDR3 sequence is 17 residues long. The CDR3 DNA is TGTGCCAGCAGCGTAGATCCATCCTCAAGCTCCTACAATGAGCAGTTCTTC. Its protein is CASSVDPSSSSYNEQFF. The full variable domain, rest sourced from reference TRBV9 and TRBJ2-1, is DSGVTQTPKHLITATGQRVTLRCSPRSGDLSVYWYQQSLDQGLQFLIQYYNGEERAKGNILERFSAQQFPDLHSELNLSSLELGDSALYFCASSVDPSSSSYNEQFFGPGTRLTVL.

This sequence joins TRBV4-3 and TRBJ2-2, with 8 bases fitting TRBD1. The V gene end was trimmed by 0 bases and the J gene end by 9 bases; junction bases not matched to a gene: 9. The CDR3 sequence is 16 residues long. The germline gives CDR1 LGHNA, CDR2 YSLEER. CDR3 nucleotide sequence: TGCGCCAGCAGCCAAGACGGCAGGGGGCTTAGGCGGGAGCTGTTTTTT. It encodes CASSQDGRGLRRELFF.

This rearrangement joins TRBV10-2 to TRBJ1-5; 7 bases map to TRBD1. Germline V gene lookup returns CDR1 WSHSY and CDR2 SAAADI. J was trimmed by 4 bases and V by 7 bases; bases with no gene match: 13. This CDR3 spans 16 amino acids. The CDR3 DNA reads TGCGCCAGCACGGACTGGGGCAGGGGGAAAAATCAGCCCCAGCATTTT. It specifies CASTDWGRGKNQPQHF.

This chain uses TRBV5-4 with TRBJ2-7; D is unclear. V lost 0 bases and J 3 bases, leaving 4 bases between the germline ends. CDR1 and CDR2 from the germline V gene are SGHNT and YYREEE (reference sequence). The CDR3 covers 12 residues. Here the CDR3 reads CASSLVGYEQYF. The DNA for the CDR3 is TGTGCCAGCAGCTTGGTGGGCTACGAGCAGTACTTC.

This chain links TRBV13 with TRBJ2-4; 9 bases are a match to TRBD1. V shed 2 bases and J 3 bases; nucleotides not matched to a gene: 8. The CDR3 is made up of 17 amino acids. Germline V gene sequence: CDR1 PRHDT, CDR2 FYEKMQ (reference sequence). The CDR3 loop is CASSLYPGQGFKNIQYF. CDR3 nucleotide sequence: TGTGCCAGCAGCTTATATCCGGGACAGGGCTTCAAAAACATTCAGTACTTC.

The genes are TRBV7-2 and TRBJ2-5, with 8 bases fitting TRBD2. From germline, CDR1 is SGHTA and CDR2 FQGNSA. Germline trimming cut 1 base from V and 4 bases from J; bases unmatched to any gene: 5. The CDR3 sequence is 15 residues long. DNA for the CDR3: TGTGCCAGCAGCTTAGGGTCGGGGGGGCCAGAGACCCAGTACTTC. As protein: CASSLGSGGPETQYF. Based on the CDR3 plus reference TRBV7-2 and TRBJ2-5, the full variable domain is GAGVSQSPSNKVTEKGKDVELRCDPISGHTALYWYRQSLGQGLEFLIYFQGNSAPDKSGLPSDRFSAERTGGSVSTLTIQRTQQEDSAVYLCASSLGSGGPETQYFGPGTRLLVL.

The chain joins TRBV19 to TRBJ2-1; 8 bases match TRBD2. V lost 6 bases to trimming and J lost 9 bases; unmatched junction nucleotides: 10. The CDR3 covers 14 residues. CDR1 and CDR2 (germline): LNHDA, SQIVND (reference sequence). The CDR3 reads CASSLRGATLEQFF. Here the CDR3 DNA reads TGTGCCAGTAGCCTGCGGGGGGCAACCCTTGAGCAGTTCTTC.

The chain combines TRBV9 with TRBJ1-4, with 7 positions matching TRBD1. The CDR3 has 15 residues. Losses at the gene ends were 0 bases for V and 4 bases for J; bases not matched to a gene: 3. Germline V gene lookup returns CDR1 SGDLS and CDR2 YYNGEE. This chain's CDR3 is CASSVGDRINEKLFF. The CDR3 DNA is TGTGCCAGCAGCGTAGGGGACAGAATTAATGAAAAACTGTTTTTT.

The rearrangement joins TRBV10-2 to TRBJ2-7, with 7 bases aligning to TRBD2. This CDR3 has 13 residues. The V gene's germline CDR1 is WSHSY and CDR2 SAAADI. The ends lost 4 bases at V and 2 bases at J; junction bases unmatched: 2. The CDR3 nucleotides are TGCGCCAGCAGTGTTGGGGGGGCCTACGAGCAGTACTTC. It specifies CASSVGGAYEQYF.

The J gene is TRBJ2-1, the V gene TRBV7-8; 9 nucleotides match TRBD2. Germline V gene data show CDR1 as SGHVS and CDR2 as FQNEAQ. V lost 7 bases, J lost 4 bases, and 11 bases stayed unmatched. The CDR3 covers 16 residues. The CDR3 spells CASNKQRGAGYNEQFF. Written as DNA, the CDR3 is TGTGCCAGCAACAAGCAGCGGGGGGCGGGATACAATGAGCAGTTCTTC.

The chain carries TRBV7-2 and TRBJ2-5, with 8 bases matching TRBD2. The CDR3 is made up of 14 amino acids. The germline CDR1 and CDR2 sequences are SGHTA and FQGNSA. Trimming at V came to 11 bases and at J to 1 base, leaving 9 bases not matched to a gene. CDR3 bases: TGTGCCTCATTTAGCCGGGGGGGCCAAGAGACCCAGTACTTC. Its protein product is CASFSRGGQETQYF.

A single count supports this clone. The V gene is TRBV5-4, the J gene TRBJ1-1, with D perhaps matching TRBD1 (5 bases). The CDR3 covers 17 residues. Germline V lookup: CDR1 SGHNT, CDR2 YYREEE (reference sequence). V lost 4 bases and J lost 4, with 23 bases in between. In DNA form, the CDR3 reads TGTGCCAGCAGCCGGAGCCGGCTGATGGGGGTTTTCACTGAAGCTTTCTTT. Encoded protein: CASSRSRLMGVFTEAFF.

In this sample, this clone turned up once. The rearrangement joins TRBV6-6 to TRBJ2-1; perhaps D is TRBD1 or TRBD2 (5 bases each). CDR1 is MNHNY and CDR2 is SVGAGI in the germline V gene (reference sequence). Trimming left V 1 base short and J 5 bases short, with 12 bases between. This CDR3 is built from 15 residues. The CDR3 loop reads CASSYFGTQDNEQFF. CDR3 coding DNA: TGTGCCAGCAGTTACTTCGGGACGCAGGACAATGAGCAGTTCTTC.

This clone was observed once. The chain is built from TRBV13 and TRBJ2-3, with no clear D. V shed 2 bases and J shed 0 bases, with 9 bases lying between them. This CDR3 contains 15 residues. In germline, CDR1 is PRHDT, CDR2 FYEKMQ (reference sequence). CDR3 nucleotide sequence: TGTGCCAGCAGCTTAAGAGACGGAAGCACAGATACGCAGTATTTT. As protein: CASSLRDGSTDTQYF.

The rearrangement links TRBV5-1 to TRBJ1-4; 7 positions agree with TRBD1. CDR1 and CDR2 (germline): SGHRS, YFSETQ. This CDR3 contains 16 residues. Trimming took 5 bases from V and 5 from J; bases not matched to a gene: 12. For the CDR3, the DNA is TGCGCCAGCAGTTTACTTCTGACAGGGAGGAATGAAAAACTGTTTTTT. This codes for CASSLLLTGRNEKLFF.

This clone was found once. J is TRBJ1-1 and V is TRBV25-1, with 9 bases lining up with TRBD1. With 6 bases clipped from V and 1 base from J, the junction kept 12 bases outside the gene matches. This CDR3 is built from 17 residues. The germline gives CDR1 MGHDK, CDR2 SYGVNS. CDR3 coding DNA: TGTGCCAGCAGGCAAACCGGGACAGGGTACCGGAACACTGAAGCTTTCTTT. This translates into CASRQTGTGYRNTEAFF.

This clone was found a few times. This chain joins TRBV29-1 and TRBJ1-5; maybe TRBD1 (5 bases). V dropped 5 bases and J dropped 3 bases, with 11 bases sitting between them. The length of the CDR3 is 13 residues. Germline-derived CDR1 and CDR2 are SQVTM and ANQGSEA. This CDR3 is CSVRGDLNQPQHF. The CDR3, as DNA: TGCAGCGTTCGGGGGGACCTCAATCAGCCCCAGCATTTT. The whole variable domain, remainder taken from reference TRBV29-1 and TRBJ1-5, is SAVISQKPSRDICQRGTSLTIQCQVDSQVTMMFWYRQQPGQSLTLIATANQGSEATYESGFVIDKFPISRPNLTFSTLTVSNMSPEDSSIYLCSVRGDLNQPQHFGDGTRLSIL.

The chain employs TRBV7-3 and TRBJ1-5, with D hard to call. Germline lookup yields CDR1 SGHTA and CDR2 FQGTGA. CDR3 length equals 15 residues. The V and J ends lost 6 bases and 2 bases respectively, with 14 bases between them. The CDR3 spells CASSIAPVGNQPQHF. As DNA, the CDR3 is TGTGCCAGCAGTATCGCCCCGGTGGGCAATCAGCCCCAGCATTTT.

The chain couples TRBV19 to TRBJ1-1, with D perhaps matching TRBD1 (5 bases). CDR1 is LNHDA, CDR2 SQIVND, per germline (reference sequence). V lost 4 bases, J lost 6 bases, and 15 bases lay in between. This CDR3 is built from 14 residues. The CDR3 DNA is TGTGCCAGTAGTACCCTGGGGACGGTCGCTGAAGCTTTCTTT. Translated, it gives CASSTLGTVAEAFF. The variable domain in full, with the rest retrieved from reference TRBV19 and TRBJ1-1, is DGGITQSPKYLFRKEGQNVTLSCEQNLNHDAMYWYRQDPGQGLRLIYYSQIVNDFQKGDIAEGYSVSREKKESFPLTVTSAQKNPTAFYLCASSTLGTVAEAFFGQGTRLTVV.

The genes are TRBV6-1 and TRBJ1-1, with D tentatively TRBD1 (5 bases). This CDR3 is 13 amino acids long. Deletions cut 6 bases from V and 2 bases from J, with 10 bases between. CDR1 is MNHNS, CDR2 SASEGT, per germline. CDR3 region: CASRSTVNTEAFF. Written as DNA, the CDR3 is TGTGCCAGCAGATCGACAGTAAACACTGAAGCTTTCTTT.

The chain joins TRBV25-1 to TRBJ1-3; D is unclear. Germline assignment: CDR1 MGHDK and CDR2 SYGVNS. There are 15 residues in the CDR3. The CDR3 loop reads CATYESVRHGNTIYF. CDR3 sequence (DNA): TGTGCTACGTACGAATCAGTGCGTCATGGAAACACCATATATTTT.

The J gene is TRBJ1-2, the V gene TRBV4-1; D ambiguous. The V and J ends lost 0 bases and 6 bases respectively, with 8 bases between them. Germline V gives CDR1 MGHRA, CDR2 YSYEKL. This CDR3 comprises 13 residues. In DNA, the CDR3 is TGCGCCAGCAGCCAAGATGGAGGGAATGGCTACACCTTC. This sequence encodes CASSQDGGNGYTF.

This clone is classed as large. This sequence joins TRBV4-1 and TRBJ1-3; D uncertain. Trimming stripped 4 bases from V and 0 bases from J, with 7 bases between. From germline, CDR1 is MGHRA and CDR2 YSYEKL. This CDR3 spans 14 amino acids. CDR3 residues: CASSPSPSGNTIYF. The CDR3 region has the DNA TGCGCCAGCAGCCCAAGTCCCTCTGGAAACACCATATATTTT.

The CDR3 DNA reads TGTGCCAGCAGTGAGGCACCAAACACCGGGGAGCTGTTTTTT. Translating gives CASSEAPNTGELFF. The chain recombines TRBV6-4 with TRBJ2-2, with D uncertain. The CDR3 is 14 residues long. From germline, CDR1 is MRHNA and CDR2 SNTAGT. V lost 3 bases, J lost 2 bases, and 7 bases lay in between.

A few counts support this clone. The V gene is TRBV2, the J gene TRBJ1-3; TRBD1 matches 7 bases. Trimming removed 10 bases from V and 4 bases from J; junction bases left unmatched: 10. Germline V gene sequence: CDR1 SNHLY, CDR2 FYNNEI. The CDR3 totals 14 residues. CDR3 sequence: CAKTRQGGGNTIYF. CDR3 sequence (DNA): TGTGCCAAAACAAGACAGGGAGGGGGAAACACCATATATTTT.

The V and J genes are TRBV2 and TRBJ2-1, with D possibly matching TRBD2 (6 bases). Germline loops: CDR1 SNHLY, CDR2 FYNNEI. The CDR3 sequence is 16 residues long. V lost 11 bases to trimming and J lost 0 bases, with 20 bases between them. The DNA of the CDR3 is TGTGCCTCCTCGGGGGTGGGTTTGGGCTCCTACAATGAGCAGTTCTTC. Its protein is CASSGVGLGSYNEQFF.